This is a list of T cell receptor beta chains from one sample in a study of blood T cell repertoires in COVID-19. Sequencing was performed with immunoSEQ multiplex PCR; in TCRdb, only in-frame clones are kept and a portion is missing. The table has about 15,000 clones, 76% seen once; the top ten hold 25% to 35%. The sample was peripheral blood. These receptors all stem from an older man with active or convalescent COVID-19. Both conserved end residues are part of each CDR3. D genes are given only for firm matches. Size values are once, few and many counts, or a class for expanded clones, and some rows have none.

clone_size | j_call | v_call | d_call | cdr3_aa | cdr3_nt
NA | TRBJ2-2 | TRBV20-1 | TRBD1 | CSASRGTGKAGELFF | TGCAGTGCTAGTAGGGGGACAGGGAAGGCCGGGGAGCTGTTTTTT
NA | TRBJ1-2 | TRBV3-1/TRBV3-2 | NA | CASSQPHGQSGGYTF | TGTGCCAGCAGCCAACCCCACGGACAGTCCGGTGGCTACACCTTC
NA | TRBJ2-1 | TRBV24-1 | TRBD2 | CATSESTGTSAGNEQFF | TGTGCCACCAGTGAGTCAACCGGGACTAGCGCCGGGAATGAGCAGTTCTTC
NA | TRBJ2-5 | TRBV5-1 | TRBD2 | CASSLAAGGREETQYF | TGCGCCAGCAGCTTGGCTGCGGGAGGGCGAGAAGAGACCCAGTACTTC
NA | TRBJ1-6 | TRBV27 | NA | CASRLQGNNNSPLHF | TGTGCCAGCAGGCTACAGGGAAATAATAATTCACCCCTCCACTTT
NA | TRBJ1-2 | TRBV3-1/TRBV3-2 | TRBD1 | CASSQPGQGAYGYTF | TGTGCCAGCAGCCAGCCGGGACAGGGAGCCTATGGCTACACCTTC
NA | TRBJ1-6 | TRBV4-2 | NA | CASSQEGPQGGSSSPLHF | TGTGCCAGCAGCCAAGAGGGGCCACAGGGTGGGTCTTCTTCACCCCTCCACTTT
NA | TRBJ2-3 | TRBV19 | NA | CASTSGPAPRRGRGDTQYF | TGTGCCAGTACATCCGGTCCGGCGCCCAGGCGGGGTCGGGGAGATACGCAGTATTTT
NA | TRBJ2-7 | TRBV7-2 | TRBD2 | CASSGGLAGTYEQYF | TGTGCCAGCAGCGGGGGACTAGCGGGGACCTACGAGCAGTACTTC
NA | TRBJ2-5 | TRBV19 | NA | CASSKMGAGETQYF | TGTGCCAGTAGTAAGATGGGGGCGGGAGAGACCCAGTACTTC
NA | TRBJ2-1 | TRBV11-3 | TRBD2 | CASSLAPASGPYNEQFF | TGTGCCAGCAGCTTAGCCCCGGCTAGCGGTCCCTACAATGAGCAGTTCTTC
few | TRBJ2-5 | TRBV5-6 | NA | CASSLKGRETQYF | TGTGCCAGCAGCTTGAAAGGGAGGGAGACCCAGTACTTC
NA | TRBJ2-5 | TRBV7-2 | NA | CASSQQDYPAAQYF | TGTGCCAGCAGCCAACAGGACTATCCCGCCGCCCAGTACTTC
few | TRBJ1-6 | TRBV27 | TRBD1 | CASSFLTRGYYNSPLHF | TGTGCCAGCAGCTTCCTAACCAGGGGGTACTATAATTCACCCCTCCACTTT
few | TRBJ1-2 | TRBV2 | TRBD1 | CASNSRGPGYTF | TGTGCCAGCAACTCCAGGGGGCCTGGCTACACCTTC
NA | TRBJ2-7 | TRBV5-1 | TRBD1 | CASSSGQGWNEQYF | TGCGCCAGCAGCTCTGGACAGGGGTGGAACGAGCAGTACTTC
NA | TRBJ2-1 | TRBV27 | TRBD2 | CASRGTSGYNEQFF | TGTGCCAGCAGGGGGACTAGCGGATACAATGAGCAGTTCTTC
once | TRBJ1-6 | TRBV27 | NA | CASTSLGSWADISPLHF | TGTGCCAGCACCTCCCTCGGATCTTGGGCCGATATTTCACCCCTCCACTTT
NA | TRBJ2-7 | TRBV7-2 | TRBD2 | CASSLGGGGRYEQYF | TGTGCCAGCAGCTTAGGCGGCGGGGGGCGGTACGAGCAGTACTTC
few | TRBJ1-2 | TRBV28 | NA | CASSLLGTRDYGYTF | TGTGCCAGCAGTTTATTGGGCACTCGTGACTATGGCTACACCTTC
NA | TRBJ1-2 | TRBV15 | TRBD1 | CATSEDRVYGYTF | TGTGCCACCAGCGAGGACAGGGTCTATGGCTACACCTTC
NA | TRBJ1-3 | TRBV6-1 | NA | CASSDIGLRNTIYF | TGTGCCAGCAGTGATATTGGACTGAGAAACACCATATATTTT
NA | TRBJ1-2 | TRBV29-1 | TRBD1 | CSAWTGEGYGYTF | TGCAGCGCCTGGACAGGGGAAGGCTATGGCTACACCTTC
NA | TRBJ2-1 | TRBV2 | NA | CASSESTDPGGSYNEQFF | TGTGCCAGCAGCGAATCGACCGACCCGGGTGGGTCTTACAATGAGCAGTTCTTC
NA | TRBJ1-2 | TRBV7-2 | NA | CASSLQGGGAGGYTF | TGTGCCAGCAGCTTACAAGGAGGTGGTGCGGGCGGCTACACCTTC
NA | TRBJ1-2 | TRBV7-9 | NA | CASSSDTGMGSGYTF | TGTGCCAGCAGCTCAGACACCGGGATGGGGTCTGGCTACACCTTC
NA | TRBJ2-5 | TRBV4-1 | TRBD2 | CASSQDALAGGPLGQETQYF | TGCGCCAGCAGCCAAGATGCGCTAGCGGGAGGCCCCCTCGGGCAAGAGACCCAGTACTTC
few | TRBJ1-1 | TRBV21-1 | NA | CASSTSGTVGTEAFF | TGTGCCAGCAGCACAAGCGGGACGGTGGGGACTGAAGCTTTCTTT
few | TRBJ1-2 | TRBV7-9 | TRBD1 | CASSQLTGDYGYTF | TGTGCCAGCAGCCAACTTACAGGGGACTATGGCTACACCTTC
NA | TRBJ2-1 | TRBV19 | NA | CASRQGGRSYNEQFF | TGTGCCAGTAGACAGGGTGGAAGGTCCTACAATGAGCAGTTCTTC
NA | TRBJ2-2 | TRBV5-1 | TRBD1 | CASSPDRGSTGELFF | TGCGCCAGCAGCCCCGACAGGGGTAGCACCGGGGAGCTGTTTTTT
few | TRBJ2-7 | TRBV4-2 | TRBD2 | CASSQEFSSSSGSKYEQYF | TGTGCCAGCAGCCAAGAGTTCTCGAGCTCTAGCGGGAGTAAGTACGAGCAGTACTTC
NA | TRBJ1-2 | TRBV10-2 | NA | CASSATDFLANYGYTF | TGCGCCAGCAGTGCGACTGACTTTTTAGCTAACTATGGCTACACCTTC
NA | TRBJ2-7 | TRBV6-5 | NA | CASRPRGGPYEQYF | TGTGCCAGCAGACCCCGGGGAGGACCCTACGAGCAGTACTTC
NA | TRBJ1-1 | TRBV10-1 | NA | CPPCPGPGGAGNTEAFF | TGCCCCCCCTGCCCGGGCCCGGGGGGGGCGGGGAACACTGAAGCTTTCTTT
few | TRBJ1-3 | TRBV28 | NA | CASRDSSGNTIYF | TGTGCCAGCAGGGACAGTAGTGGAAACACCATATATTTT
NA | TRBJ1-4 | TRBV4-1 | TRBD1 | CASSQDRGTGTNEKLFF | TGCGCCAGCAGCCAGGACAGGGGAACGGGAACTAATGAAAAACTGTTTTTT
NA | TRBJ2-1 | TRBV5-1 | NA | CASSLGQPNYNEQFF | TGCGCCAGCAGCTTGGGACAGCCAAATTACAATGAGCAGTTCTTC
NA | TRBJ2-7 | TRBV3-1/TRBV3-2 | NA | CASSDDFRFVRF | TGTGCCAGCAGCGACGACTTTCGGTTTGTTAGGTTC
medium-sized | TRBJ2-1 | TRBV27 | TRBD2 | CASSGGTSGYNEQFF | TGTGCCAGCAGTGGGGGAACTAGCGGTTACAATGAGCAGTTCTTC
NA | TRBJ1-1 | TRBV6-5 | TRBD1 | CASSLRTGGTEAFF | TGTGCCAGCAGTCTCCGGACAGGGGGCACTGAAGCTTTCTTT
NA | TRBJ2-5 | TRBV2 | TRBD2 | CASSIAGVQETQYF | TGTGCCAGCAGTATAGCGGGGGTGCAAGAGACCCAGTACTTC
NA | TRBJ2-3 | TRBV4-3 | NA | CASSQEAGGPTDTQYF | TGCGCCAGCAGCCAAGAAGCAGGGGGGCCCACGGATACGCAGTATTTT
NA | TRBJ1-1 | TRBV7-9 | NA | CASSLEQGLAGAFF | TGTGCCAGCAGCTTAGAACAGGGTTTAGCTGGAGCTTTCTTT
NA | TRBJ1-4 | TRBV6-2/TRBV6-3 | NA | CASSWGGDKLFF | TGTGCCAGCAGTTGGGGAGGTGACAAACTGTTTTTT
NA | TRBJ1-1 | TRBV9 | NA | CASSVGRNTEAFF | TGTGCCAGCAGCGTAGGGAGGAACACTGAAGCTTTCTTT
NA | TRBJ2-7 | TRBV27 | NA | CASSFQVTEDPYEQYF | TGTGCCAGCAGTTTTCAGGTGACAGAAGATCCCTACGAGCAGTACTTC
NA | TRBJ2-7 | TRBV11-2 | TRBD2 | CASSFGAGVVPYEQYF | TGTGCCAGCAGCTTCGGAGCGGGAGTGGTCCCCTACGAGCAGTACTTC
NA | TRBJ1-5 | TRBV23-1 | TRBD1 | CASSHLYRGRQPQHF | TGCGCCAGCAGTCACTTGTACAGGGGGCGTCAGCCCCAGCATTTT
NA | TRBJ1-4 | TRBV2 | NA | CASGKVATNEKLFF | TGTGCCAGCGGTAAAGTCGCAACTAATGAAAAACTGTTTTTT